Listed below are T cell receptor beta chains from one sample, sequenced in a study of blood T cell repertoires in COVID-19. Sequenced by immunoSEQ multiplex PCR; TCRdb stores in-frame clones only, minus some. The data hold 250,000 or so clones, with about nine tenths observed a single time. The source material was PBMCs or T cells enriched from blood (not recorded which). The receptor set was obtained from a woman in her twenties or thirties with acute COVID-19. CDR3s include the opening cysteine and the closing phenylalanine or tryptophan. D genes are given only for firm matches. Clone size, where shown, is once, few, many, or a class for clones that have expanded.

TRBV19,-,TRBJ1-4,once,TGTGCCAGTAGTATTTTGGGGGGTAATGAAAAACTGTTTTTT,CASSILGGNEKLFF
TRBV10-3,TRBD1,TRBJ1-6,-,TGTGCCATCAACCCGACAGGGAAGGATTCACCCCTCCACTTT,CAINPTGKDSPLHF
TRBV3-1/TRBV3-2,TRBD1,TRBJ1-5,-,TGTGCCACCGGGACAGGGTTCTCTCAGCCCCAGCATTTT,CATGTGFSQPQHF
TRBV28,TRBD1,TRBJ1-5,few,TGTGCCAGCCGCCGGTTTGGTGTGGCAGGGGGGAGCAATCAGCCCCAGCATTTT,CASRRFGVAGGSNQPQHF
TRBV6-5,TRBD1,TRBJ1-3,once,TGTGCCAGCAGTTACTCAGGACAGGGTGGAAACACCATATATTTT,CASSYSGQGGNTIYF
TRBV10-3,-,TRBJ2-7,-,TGTGCCATCAGTGTACAGGGTCCCGAGCAGTACTTC,CAISVQGPEQYF
TRBV29-1,-,TRBJ2-1,-,TGCAGCGCCAGGAAGGGGAAAGGAAGCAATGAGCAGTTCTTC,CSARKGKGSNEQFF
TRBV19,TRBD1,TRBJ1-1,-,TGTGCCAGTAGTATCAAGACAGGGGGCTTGTGGACTGAAGCTTTCTTT,CASSIKTGGLWTEAFF
TRBV24-1,TRBD2,TRBJ2-1,-,TGTGCCACCAGGCTAGCGGGAGGGTCTGAGCAGTTCTTC,CATRLAGGSEQFF
TRBV30,TRBD1,TRBJ2-3,-,TGTGCCTGGAACCGGGACAGGGTAACAGATACGCAGTATTTT,CAWNRDRVTDTQYF
TRBV19,TRBD2,TRBJ2-1,-,TGTGCCAGTAGTATAACCGGGACTAGCGTTATTGAGCAGTTCTTC,CASSITGTSVIEQFF
TRBV28,-,TRBJ1-1,-,TGTGCCAGCGTTACCAACGACGGGAGGAACACTGAAGCTTTCTTT,CASVTNDGRNTEAFF
TRBV6-4,TRBD1,TRBJ1-1,-,TGTGCCAGCAGCCCCGGGACAGAGAACACTGAAGCTTTCTTT,CASSPGTENTEAFF
TRBV25-1,-,TRBJ1-4,-,TGTGCCAGCAGACCTCATGTTCCAGGGGTTTCGGATAATGAAAAACTGTTTTTT,CASRPHVPGVSDNEKLFF
TRBV28,-,TRBJ1-5,-,TGTGCCAGCAGCATCCCAGGACTGATTATGCCCCAGCATTTT,CASSIPGLIMPQHF
TRBV19,-,TRBJ2-3,once,TGTGCCAGTAGTATTCAGGGCTCGACAGATACGCAGTATTTT,CASSIQGSTDTQYF
TRBV30,TRBD2,TRBJ2-5,-,TGTGCCTGGAAGACTAGCGGGATACAAGAGACCCAGTACTTC,CAWKTSGIQETQYF
TRBV6-5,-,TRBJ2-7,-,TGTGCCAGCAGTTACGAGACTAGCTACGAGCAGTACTTC,CASSYETSYEQYF
TRBV5-1,-,TRBJ2-2,-,TGCGCCAGCAGCAAGGGGACAATCGAACAAGGCTCAAACACCGGGGAGCTGTTTTTT,CASSKGTIEQGSNTGELFF
TRBV3-1/TRBV3-2,-,TRBJ2-7,-,TGTGCCAGCAGCCAAGATGGCCCCGGGGAGCAGTACTTC,CASSQDGPGEQYF
TRBV27,-,TRBJ2-3,-,TGTGCCAGCAGTTTTTTATTCGCACAAGAAACCACAGATACGCAGTATTTT,CASSFLFAQETTDTQYF
TRBV27,-,TRBJ2-2,-,TGTGCCAGCAGTTTAAAATGGGGGCGTGGAGCCGGGGAGCTGTTTTTT,CASSLKWGRGAGELFF
TRBV27,-,TRBJ1-5,-,TGTGCCAGCAGTCGTCTTAATAGCAATCAGCCCCAGCATTTT,CASSRLNSNQPQHF
TRBV6-5,-,TRBJ1-4,-,TGTGCCAGCAGTACCCGGGACTCCCGAGCGGTTTTT,CASSTRDSRAVF
TRBV27,-,TRBJ2-3,-,TGTGCCAGCAGTTTATCCGGTGGTCGCACAGATACGCAGTATTTT,CASSLSGGRTDTQYF
TRBV3-1/TRBV3-2,-,TRBJ2-3,-,TGTGCCAGCAGCCAAGGTGCAAGGATGGACTTTAGCACAGATACGCAGTATTTT,CASSQGARMDFSTDTQYF
TRBV7-9,-,TRBJ2-5,-,TGTGCCAGCAGCTCGAGTTCCGCGCAAGAGACCCAGTACTTC,CASSSSSAQETQYF
TRBV29-1,-,TRBJ2-7,-,TGCAGCGTGTCAGGGGCTTCTAGCTCCTACGAGCAGTACTTC,CSVSGASSSYEQYF
TRBV28,TRBD2,TRBJ2-1,-,TGTGCCAGCGGGCGGGAGGGGGTTAACAATGAGCAGTTCTTC,CASGREGVNNEQFF
TRBV19,TRBD2,TRBJ2-1,-,TGTGCCAGTAGTTTGGGCGGGGGCTCCTACAATGAGCAGTTCTTC,CASSLGGGSYNEQFF
TRBV6-2/TRBV6-3,-,TRBJ2-7,-,TGTGCCAGCAGTTACGGACAGACCTACGAGCAGTACTTC,CASSYGQTYEQYF
TRBV6-5,TRBD1,TRBJ1-5,-,TGTGCCAGCAGTTACGGACAGGGAGGACAGCCCCAGCATTTT,CASSYGQGGQPQHF
TRBV6-5,-,TRBJ2-7,-,TGTGCCAGCAGGAAGCAGGGGCTTAGCTCCTACGAGCAGTACTTC,CASRKQGLSSYEQYF
TRBV3-1/TRBV3-2,TRBD1,TRBJ1-6,-,TGTGCCAGCAGCCGCGGACAGGGAAATTCACCCCTCCACTTT,CASSRGQGNSPLHF
TRBV3-1/TRBV3-2,TRBD1,TRBJ1-3,-,TGTGCCAGCAGCTACCTGACAGGGTCAAGCTCTGGAAACACCATATATTTT,CASSYLTGSSSGNTIYF
TRBV28,TRBD1,TRBJ1-2,-,TGTGCCAGCAGTCTGAACCGCCGGGGACAGGGGGGCTACACCTTC,CASSLNRRGQGGYTF
TRBV4-1,-,TRBJ2-1,-,TGCGCCAGCAGCCGGTCAGGGGCGATGAGCTCCTACAATGAGCAGTTCTTC,CASSRSGAMSSYNEQFF
TRBV19,TRBD2,TRBJ2-1,-,TGTGCCAGTAGTATAGAAACCGGGACTAGCGGAGACAATGAGCAGTTCTTC,CASSIETGTSGDNEQFF
TRBV7-9,TRBD1,TRBJ1-1,-,TGTGCCAGCAGCTTAGTCGAGGGACAGGGGGCGGCTTTCTTT,CASSLVEGQGAAFF
TRBV29-1,-,TRBJ1-2,once,TGCAGCGTTGAAGATGAGATCAGCTACACCTTC,CSVEDEISYTF
TRBV18,-,TRBJ1-4,-,TGTGCCAGCTCACCGCCCGTCGGGGAAGCTAATGAAAAACTGTTTTTT,CASSPPVGEANEKLFF
TRBV27,-,TRBJ2-7,-,TGTGCCAGCAGTGCACAGGTTTCCTACGAGCAGTACTTC,CASSAQVSYEQYF
TRBV20-1,TRBD2,TRBJ2-1,-,TGCAGTGCTAGTTGGGGACTAGGAGCAATCAGTGAGCAGTTCTTC,CSASWGLGAISEQFF
TRBV3-1/TRBV3-2,-,TRBJ2-7,-,TGTGCCAGCAGCCAAGATAGGTCGGGGTTTGTCGGCTACGAGCAGTACTTC,CASSQDRSGFVGYEQYF
TRBV6-5,-,TRBJ2-7,-,TGTGCCAGCAGTTACGACACGGGACTCAACTCCTACGAGCAGTACTTC,CASSYDTGLNSYEQYF